The T cell receptor beta chain described here comes from a study of blood T cell repertoires in COVID-19 (dated by TCRdb to about 2020). General notes on the study: Collaborator samples came from the United States, Italy and Spain and covered acute and convalescent phases of COVID-19. The material from the prospective study consisted of cDNA or gDNA derived from T cells, B-cell-depleted T cells, or PBMCs. Deeply sampled blood TCRbeta repertoires from subjects exposed to, actively infected with, or recovered from COVID-19 were included in the dataset. The repertoires were released in a freely available public database intended as a resource for research on the immune response to SARS-CoV-2. Samples were obtained from the ongoing ImmuneRACE study (first 160 participants) and from about 1,300 subjects provided by 6 global collaborators. The sample metadata nearly always contained a de-identified subject ID, COVID-19 status, age in years and sex. Where HLA class I and class II types were available, the types were taken from metadata supplied by the sample provider, not from assay-based typing.

As regards this clone: Its antigen remains unidentified. It has no much larger one-base neighbor in the sample; base qualities were not kept.

Participants in the prospective study were aged roughly 18 to 100 years, lived in about two dozen United States geographic areas, and enrolled through a virtual design. In the prospective study, cohorts were assigned on the basis of participant-reported clinical history obtained from a screening survey and a study questionnaire. For ImmuneRACE Cohort 3, a participant was defined as recovered based on two consecutive negative NP/OP PCR tests, clearance by a healthcare professional, or resolution of symptoms. In the prospective study, whole blood, serum and a nasopharyngeal or oropharyngeal swab were collected from each participant by mobile phlebotomists. Participants in the prospective study had the option to provide additional blood draws and questionnaires over a roughly 2-month period. Blood samples from the prospective study were shipped frozen or at room temperature prior to DNA extraction.

The immunoSEQ Assay, a bias-controlled multiplex PCR, was used to amplify TCRbeta CDR3 regions from genomic DNA. On the authors' methods: Nucleated cell counts per sample were estimated from amplification of reference gene primers within the assay. Sequence reads were collapsed and filtered to measure the absolute abundance of every unique TCRbeta CDR3 rearrangement. For each sample, productive Simpson clonality was calculated as the square root of Simpson's diversity index over productive rearrangements. Drawn from immuneACCESS, this table holds only the in-frame rearrangements with V and J called that TCRdb kept. Clones are partly lost; checked studies trace under half to an unresolved V gene and leave the rest unexplained. D and trimming come from the DNA, and the V and J calls and clone size come from that table. Within this sample are a few hundred thousand clones, with roughly 84% of them counted one time only. The top ten constitute 2.5% to 3.5% of the sample.

The CDR3 contains 14 residues, cysteine and phenylalanine counted. Only the CDR3 part of the read is kept: 42 bases, read in frame from the first base. Germline trimming: 4 bases from V, 8 bases from J; junction bases outside gene matches: 11. Per the germline V gene, SGHRS is the CDR1 and YFSETQ is the CDR2. Overall study results and their limits: Clinical and demographic metadata were provided uncurated, with the amount varying by source and participant.

The TCR was taken from a woman aged 25 to 39 who had recovered from COVID-19. Material: PBMCs or T cells enriched from blood (not recorded which). The sequence is built from TRBV5-1 and TRBJ1-2; TRBD1 aligns with 7 central bases. In nucleotide form, the sequence is TGCGCCAGCAGCAATACCCGGGACAGAAGCGGCTACACCTTC. Translated, this is CASSNTRDRSGYTF.